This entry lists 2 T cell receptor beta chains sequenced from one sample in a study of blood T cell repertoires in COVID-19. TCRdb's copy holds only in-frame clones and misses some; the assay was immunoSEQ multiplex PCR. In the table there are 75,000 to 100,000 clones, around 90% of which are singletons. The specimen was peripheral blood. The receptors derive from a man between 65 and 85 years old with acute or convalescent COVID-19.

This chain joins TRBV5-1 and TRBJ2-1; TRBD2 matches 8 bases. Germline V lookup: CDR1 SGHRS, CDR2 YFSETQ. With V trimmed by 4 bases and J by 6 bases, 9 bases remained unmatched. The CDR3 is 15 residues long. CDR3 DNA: TGCGCCAGCAGCAACACCGGGACTAGGTCCAATGAGCAGTTCTTC. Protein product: CASSNTGTRSNEQFF.

This CDR3 reads CASCSGRAGDTQYF. In DNA, the CDR3 is TGTGCTAGTTGTAGCGGGAGGGCTGGAGATACGCAGTATTTT. This chain uses TRBV12-5 with TRBJ2-3; 11 bases match TRBD2. This CDR3 region has 14 residues. V gave up 8 bases and J gave up 5 bases; unmatched junction bases: 6. Germline V CDR1 and CDR2: LGHNT, FRNRAP.